This T cell receptor (beta chain) was identified in a study of OX40 agonist ivuxolimab in advanced cancers. The overall study: Each dose-escalation patient presented with hepatocellular carcinoma, melanoma, renal cell or head and neck cancer. Study-wide results and caveats: Compared with CD4+, CD8+ T cells on average had more expanded clones.

Unmatched junction bases numbered 2, after V lost 2 bases and J lost 0 bases. The CDR3 has 15 residues. Germline V gene lookup returns CDR1 SGDLS and CDR2 YYNGEE. Here immunoSEQ multiplex PCR was the method, and the copy in TCRdb shows in-frame clones only, minus some. The table shows 70,000 or so clones, with roughly 84% occurring only once. Notes on this clone: What it binds is unknown.

The rearrangement links TRBV9 to TRBJ2-1; 7 bases are shared with TRBD2. The TCR was taken from an adult with an advanced solid tumor such as melanoma, head and neck, liver or kidney cancer. Source: CD4+ or CD8+ T cells sorted from blood, taken in a trial of the OX40 agonist ivuxolimab. CDR3 loop: CASSVGRGSYNEQFF. In DNA, the CDR3 is TGTGCCAGCAGCGTGGGGAGGGGCTCCTACAATGAGCAGTTCTTC.